A selection of T cell receptor beta chains follows, all from one sample in a study of blood T cell repertoires in COVID-19. Generated by immunoSEQ multiplex PCR, the TCRdb table keeps only in-frame clones and is missing some. Among roughly 260,000 clones listed, about nine tenths were seen once. Sequencing used peripheral blood. These receptors all come from a middle-aged man who had recovered from COVID-19. CDR3s include the opening cysteine and the closing phenylalanine or tryptophan. The order of the fields is D gene, J gene, V gene, clone size, CDR3 DNA, CDR3 protein. The D gene is left open where the match is weak. For some rows the clone size is stated as once, few or many, or as a class when expanded; others skip it.

- TRBJ1-3 TRBV9 - TGTGCCAGCAGCGTATCAGGGCTCTCTGGAAACACCATATATTTT CASSVSGLSGNTIYF
- TRBJ2-1 TRBV24-1 - TGTGCCACCAGTGACTACAGGGTCAATGAGCAGTTCTTC CATSDYRVNEQFF
TRBD1 TRBJ2-3 TRBV29-1 - TGCAGCGTTCACAGGGGGCTAACAGATACGCAGTATTTT CSVHRGLTDTQYF
- TRBJ1-2 TRBV5-8 - - CASSLVAGGSDTF
TRBD1 TRBJ2-1 TRBV11-3 - TGTGCCAGCAGCCCCGGGACAGGGATTTCCGTAAGAAATGAGCAGTTCTTC CASSPGTGISVRNEQFF
- TRBJ2-7 TRBV5-1 - TGCGCCAGCAGCTTGGTAGGGTTTAGGGGCTCCTACGAGCAGTACTTC CASSLVGFRGSYEQYF
- TRBJ1-4 TRBV5-1 - TGCGCCAGCAGCTCTACCCACAGGGCGGAGGAAGAAAAACTGTTTTTT CASSSTHRAEEEKLFF
- TRBJ2-7 TRBV27 - TGTGCCAGCAGTCGGGTACACGGGTTTGTCTCCTACGAGCAGTACTTC CASSRVHGFVSYEQYF
TRBD1 TRBJ1-1 TRBV27 - TGTGCCAGCAGTTTATCACAGGGGCGGGCGAACACTGAAGCTTTCTTT CASSLSQGRANTEAFF
- TRBJ2-1 TRBV15 few TGTGCCACCAGCAGAGATCGCGCCTATGAGCAGTTCTTC CATSRDRAYEQFF
- TRBJ1-6 TRBV5-6 - TGTGCCAGCAGCTTACAGGGAATCAATTCACCCCTCCACTTT CASSLQGINSPLHF
- TRBJ1-2 TRBV6-5 - TGTGCCAGCCGAGAGGTTAACTATGGCTACACCTTC CASREVNYGYTF
TRBD1 TRBJ2-5 TRBV30 - TGTGCCTGGAGCCCCGGGCATGGACAGGGAAAGACCCAGTACTTC CAWSPGHGQGKTQYF
- TRBJ2-2 TRBV6-5 - TGTGCCAGCAAAGTAGACAGGACACCCGGGGAGCTGTTTTTT CASKVDRTPGELFF
- TRBJ2-1 TRBV6-5 - TGTGCCAGCAGCTCTGCATCGTCGGGAGCCCCGCAGTTCTTC CASSSASSGAPQFF
- TRBJ2-4 TRBV9 - TGTGCCAGCAGCGCGCGGGGAGCCAAAAACATTCAGTACTTC CASSARGAKNIQYF
TRBD1 TRBJ2-2 TRBV3-1/TRBV3-2 - TGTGCCAGCAGCCAAGAGGACAGGGGGGAGACCGGGGAGCTGTTTTTT CASSQEDRGETGELFF
TRBD2 TRBJ2-1 TRBV10-3 - TGTGCCACCACCACAGCGGGAGGAGGAGATGAGCAGTTCTTC CATTTAGGGDEQFF
- TRBJ1-2 TRBV7-2 once TGTGCCAGTCGCCATGGCGGGCATGGCTACACCTTC CASRHGGHGYTF
TRBD1 TRBJ2-2 TRBV27 - TGTGCCAGCAGTCCACGGACAGGGCGGGACGGGGAGCTGTTTTTT CASSPRTGRDGELFF
TRBD2 TRBJ2-2 TRBV6-5 - TGTGCCAGCCGTACTAGCGGGGGGATCGGGGAGCTGTTTTTT CASRTSGGIGELFF
TRBD1 TRBJ1-2 TRBV11-2 - TGTGCCAGCAGCCGGGGACAGGGGATTTATGGCTACACCTTC CASSRGQGIYGYTF
TRBD1 TRBJ1-2 TRBV5-4 - TGTGCCAGCAGCGCGGACAGGGCCTATGGCTACACCTTC CASSADRAYGYTF
- TRBJ2-2 TRBV18 - TGTGCCAGCTCACCACACCGTGAGACCGGGGAGCTGTTTTTT CASSPHRETGELFF
- TRBJ2-1 TRBV19 once TGTGCCAGTGCACGGGGGTACTCCTACAATGAGCAGTTCTTC CASARGYSYNEQFF
TRBD1 TRBJ1-3 TRBV30 - TGTGCCTGGAGAGGTGGGACAGGGGGCGCAGATTCGGGAAACACCATATATTTT CAWRGGTGGADSGNTIYF
- TRBJ2-3 TRBV7-3 - TGTGCCAGCAGCCGCAGTGGCGGCTCCACAGATACGCAGTATTTT CASSRSGGSTDTQYF
- TRBJ1-5 TRBV3-1/TRBV3-2 - TGTGCCAGCAGCCAAGACCGGGGGATGAGTCAGCCCCAGCATTTT CASSQDRGMSQPQHF
- TRBJ2-7 TRBV29-1 - TGCAGCGTACTGACAGGCCCCTACGAGCAGTACTTC CSVLTGPYEQYF
- TRBJ2-2 TRBV2 - TGTGCCAGCATTCGTAGCGGGGAGCTGTTTTTT CASIRSGELFF
- TRBJ2-7 TRBV4-3 - TGCGCCAGCAGCCCCCTGAGGAGGGGAGAGTACTTC CASSPLRRGEYF
- TRBJ1-2 TRBV19 - TGTGCCAGTAGTATGGGCAGTCTATCTAACTATGGCTACACCTTC CASSMGSLSNYGYTF
TRBD1 TRBJ1-1 TRBV6-5 - TGTGCCAGCAGATCGACAGGGGCGAACACTGAAGCTTTCTTT CASRSTGANTEAFF
TRBD1 TRBJ1-4 TRBV7-8 - TGTGCCAGCAGCTCAGGGACAGCCACAACTAATGAAAAACTGTTTTTT CASSSGTATTNEKLFF
- TRBJ1-4 TRBV11-2 - TGTGCCAGCAGCACGCGACAGAGTGCAACTAATGAAAAACTGTTTTTT CASSTRQSATNEKLFF
TRBD2 TRBJ2-1 TRBV7-7 - TGTGCCAGCAGTCTTAGCGGGGGGATAAACAATGAGCAGTTCTTC CASSLSGGINNEQFF
TRBD2 TRBJ2-3 TRBV29-1 - TGCAGCGTCCCGGGGGGTGGCGGGAGGCTCCGGGGAGATACGCAGTATTTT CSVPGGGGRLRGDTQYF
- TRBJ1-2 TRBV3-1/TRBV3-2 - TGTGCCAGCAGCCAAGACTCAGAAGTAAATGGCTACACCTTC CASSQDSEVNGYTF
TRBD2 TRBJ2-3 TRBV3-1/TRBV3-2 - TGTGCCAGCGGCCAAGATGTACTTGCGGGGGGGCTCGCGACAGATACGCAGTATTTT CASGQDVLAGGLATDTQYF
TRBD1 TRBJ2-3 TRBV30 - TGTGCCTGGGGACAGGTTCCGGATACGCAGTATTTT CAWGQVPDTQYF
- TRBJ1-2 TRBV14 few TGTGCCAGCAGCCTCGCAGGGAACTATGGCTACACCTTC CASSLAGNYGYTF
TRBD1 TRBJ1-2 TRBV30 - TGTGCCTGGAGTAGCACACAGGGGGGCTTTGGCTACACCTTC CAWSSTQGGFGYTF
- TRBJ2-2 TRBV19 - TGTGCCAGTAGTTTTCCAGGGACCGGGGAGCTGTTTTTT CASSFPGTGELFF
- TRBJ2-4 TRBV18 - TGTGCCAGCTCACTCCAGGATTCAATTGGAATTCAGTACTTC CASSLQDSIGIQYF
TRBD2 TRBJ2-3 TRBV27 - TGTGCCAGCAGTTTATCATCCGGGACTAGCGTCACAGATACGCAGTATTTT CASSLSSGTSVTDTQYF
TRBD1 TRBJ1-2 TRBV25-1 - TGTGCCAGCAGTGTTACCTATCCGGGACAGGGCGACGGCTACACCTTC CASSVTYPGQGDGYTF
TRBD1 TRBJ2-7 TRBV6-5 - TGTGCCAGCAGTCCAAGACAGGGTAAATTATACGAGCAGTACTTC CASSPRQGKLYEQYF
TRBD1 TRBJ2-7 TRBV7-8 - TGTGCCAGCAGCCTACCGGGACAGGGCTTGTACGAGCAGTACTTC CASSLPGQGLYEQYF